A selection of T cell receptor beta chains follows, all from one sample in a study of OX40 agonist ivuxolimab in advanced cancers. Repertoires were generated with immunoSEQ multiplex PCR, while TCRdb's copy carries only in-frame clones and drops some. The sample has more than 45,000 clones, about 90% seen once. Sequenced here: CD4+ or CD8+ T cells sorted from blood, sampled in a trial of the OX40 agonist ivuxolimab. These receptors were collected from an adult with an advanced solid tumor such as melanoma, head and neck, liver or kidney cancer. Both conserved end residues are part of each CDR3. D genes are given only for firm matches. Expanded clones get a size class; other rows say once, few or many, or leave the size out.

>-|-|TRBJ1-1|TRBV6-5
TGTGCCAGCAGAACTAACACTGAAGCTTTCTTT
CASRTNTEAFF
>-|-|TRBJ2-7|TRBV5-3
TGTGCCAGAAGCTTTAAAGGTCATAACGAGCAGTACTTC
CARSFKGHNEQYF
>-|few|TRBJ1-2|TRBV7-9
TGTGCCAGCAGCTCCAACGAAGGAGGATACTATGGCTACACCTTC
CASSSNEGGYYGYTF
>-|-|TRBJ2-6|TRBV9
TGTGCCAGCAGCCCAGGGCCACCCGGGGCCAACGTCCTGACTTTC
CASSPGPPGANVLTF
>-|-|TRBJ2-1|TRBV18
TGTGCCAGCTCACCAGGTGAGCAGTTCTTC
CASSPGEQFF
>-|-|TRBJ2-7|TRBV7-9
TGTGCCAGCAGCTTAGTAAGCGACGAGCAGTACTTC
CASSLVSDEQYF
>-|-|TRBJ1-6|TRBV2
TGTGCCAGCAGTTCCGGGGCCTATAATTCACCCCTCCACTTT
CASSSGAYNSPLHF
>-|-|TRBJ2-1|TRBV29-1
TGCAGCGTTAGGGGAGAGGGGGCCTACAATGAGCAGTTCTTC
CSVRGEGAYNEQFF
>-|-|TRBJ2-3|TRBV11-1
TGTGCCAGCAGCTACGTTGAGGATACGCAGTATTTT
CASSYVEDTQYF
>-|-|TRBJ1-4|TRBV7-9
TGTGCCAGCAGCCCACCAGGCGAAGGGAATGAAAAACTGTTTTTT
CASSPPGEGNEKLFF
>-|-|TRBJ2-4|TRBV9
TGTGCCAGCAGCGCTTCCGGGACACCTCTAGCCAAAAACATTCAGTACTTC
CASSASGTPLAKNIQYF
>TRBD2|-|TRBJ2-1|TRBV30
TGTGTATCTAGCCGGACTAGCAGTAATGAGCAGTTCTTC
CVSSRTSSNEQFF
>-|-|TRBJ2-1|TRBV7-8
TGTGCCCTTGAGGGGACTTCCAACAATGAGCAGTTCTTC
CALEGTSNNEQFF
>TRBD1|-|TRBJ1-3|TRBV5-6
TGTGCCAGCAGCCATACAGGGACAGGGACTGGAAACACCATATATTTT
CASSHTGTGTGNTIYF
>TRBD1|-|TRBJ1-6|TRBV10-2
TGCGCCAGCAGTCAGGGACAGTCCAATTCACCCCTCCACTTT
CASSQGQSNSPLHF
>-|-|TRBJ2-2|TRBV11-2
TGTGCCAGCAGCTTAATCCGCATGCGGGGGCCGAACACCGGGGAGCTGTTTTTT
CASSLIRMRGPNTGELFF
>TRBD1|-|TRBJ1-5|TRBV29-1
TGCAGCGTTGCTACAGGGGATTATCAGCCCCAGCATTTT
CSVATGDYQPQHF
>-|once|TRBJ2-1|TRBV30
TGTGCCTGGAGTGTTCTGGAAGCTGAGCAGTTCTTC
CAWSVLEAEQFF
>TRBD1|-|TRBJ1-4|TRBV28
TGTGCCAGCGCCTTTATGGGACAGGGCGTTGTAACTAATGAAAAACTGTTTTTT
CASAFMGQGVVTNEKLFF
>-|-|TRBJ2-3|TRBV6-6
TGTGCCAGCAGTCACAAGGTCAATACAGATACGCAGTATTTT
CASSHKVNTDTQYF
>TRBD2|-|TRBJ2-1|TRBV5-1
TGCGCCAGCAGCTTGGTGTCGGCTAGCGGGGGGCCCTACAATGAGCAGTTCTTC
CASSLVSASGGPYNEQFF
>-|-|TRBJ1-5|TRBV28
TGTGCCAGCAGCCCGGGACGAAGTAATCAGCCCCAGCATTTT
CASSPGRSNQPQHF
>TRBD1|-|TRBJ1-4|TRBV10-1
TGCGCCAGCAGTGAGGGGACAGGCCGAAAGGAAAAACTGTTTTTT
CASSEGTGRKEKLFF
>-|-|TRBJ2-7|TRBV7-8
TGTGCCAGCAGCTTAGCGGGGTACTACGAGCAGTACTTC
CASSLAGYYEQYF
>-|-|TRBJ1-5|TRBV10-2
TGCGCCAGCAGTGAGTACAGACCGAATAGCAATCAGCCCCAGCATTTT
CASSEYRPNSNQPQHF
>-|-|TRBJ1-3|TRBV27
TGTGCCAGCAGTTCACAGGGAATTGGAAACACCATATATTTT
CASSSQGIGNTIYF
>-|once|TRBJ1-2|TRBV21-1
TGTGCCAGCAGCAAAGCTCCCTTTACAGGGAAGTGTGGCTACACCTTC
CASSKAPFTGKCGYTF
>-|-|TRBJ2-2|TRBV4-1
TGCGCCAGCAGCCTCGTTCCGGTGCCGGGGAACACCGGGGAGCTGTTTTTT
CASSLVPVPGNTGELFF
>-|-|TRBJ1-6|TRBV11-2
TGTGCCAGCAACCCTCATGGCCGCTATACCGATCCCCTCCACTTT
CASNPHGRYTDPLHF
>-|-|TRBJ1-2|TRBV6-5
TGTGCCAGCAGTTACTCGAATCCGGGGAACTATGGCTACACCTTC
CASSYSNPGNYGYTF
>TRBD1|-|TRBJ2-3|TRBV4-3
TGCGCCAGCAGCCAATCCACAGGGGGCACAGATACGCAGTATTTT
CASSQSTGGTDTQYF
>-|-|TRBJ1-4|TRBV4-3
TGCGCCAGCAGCCAAGATCTGTGGGGTGTTGGTGAAAAACTGTTTTTT
CASSQDLWGVGEKLFF
>-|-|TRBJ2-3|TRBV6-4
TGTGCCAGCAGTCCACTGCTATCAGATACGCAGTATTTT
CASSPLLSDTQYF
>TRBD2|once|TRBJ2-3|TRBV7-8
TGTGCCAGCAGCTCTAGCGGGGGAAACACAGATACGCAGTATTTT
CASSSSGGNTDTQYF
>TRBD1|few|TRBJ2-3|TRBV15
TGTGCCACCAGCAGAGATCAAGGACAGGGCACAGATACGCAGTATTTT
CATSRDQGQGTDTQYF
>-|-|TRBJ2-2|TRBV7-8
TGTGCCAGCAGCTTATTTTCTAACACCGGGGAGCTGTTTTTT
CASSLFSNTGELFF
>-|few|TRBJ2-6|TRBV7-9
TGTGCCAGCAGCTTATTTAATGGGGCCAACGTCCTGACTTTC
CASSLFNGANVLTF
>-|-|TRBJ2-7|TRBV27
TGTGCCAGCAGCCGGGGTTCAGCCTACGAGCAGTACTTC
CASSRGSAYEQYF
>-|-|TRBJ2-5|TRBV2
TGTGCCAGCAGTGAAGGATGGGACCAAGAGACCCAGTACTTC
CASSEGWDQETQYF
>TRBD1|-|TRBJ2-7|TRBV29-1
TGCAGCGTTGAAACCCCAGCGGGGGGACAGGGGGTCTCCTACGAGCAGTACTTC
CSVETPAGGQGVSYEQYF
>TRBD1|-|TRBJ1-5|TRBV4-3
TGCGCCAGCAGCCAAGGCAGGGGGCAAGGGCAGCCCCAGCATTTT
CASSQGRGQGQPQHF
>TRBD1|-|TRBJ2-5|TRBV11-3
TGTGCCAGCAGCGTGGACAGGGAAGAGACCCAGTACTTC
CASSVDREETQYF
>-|-|TRBJ1-5|TRBV4-1
TGCGCCAGCAGCCAAGTCGATCCGGGACAGCCCCAGCATTTT
CASSQVDPGQPQHF
>TRBD1|-|TRBJ2-1|TRBV7-7
TGTGCCAGCAGCCGTAGGGACAGGGACAATGAGCAGTTCTTC
CASSRRDRDNEQFF
>TRBD2|-|TRBJ2-1|TRBV7-3
TGTGCCAGCAGCACCCAAGGGACTGGGAGGGATGAGCAGTTCTTC
CASSTQGTGRDEQFF
>-|-|TRBJ2-6|TRBV19
TGTGCCAGTAGTATAACGGGGCCTGGGGCCAACGTCCTGACTTTC
CASSITGPGANVLTF
>TRBD1|-|TRBJ2-7|TRBV5-1
TGCGCCAGCAGCAACGACAGGGGATCCTACGAGCAGTACTTC
CASSNDRGSYEQYF
>-|-|TRBJ1-3|TRBV5-6
TGTGCCAGCAGCTTACTTTTGGACGGTTCAGAGGGGGACACCATATATTTT
CASSLLLDGSEGDTIYF
>-|once|TRBJ2-2|TRBV19
TGTGCCAGTAATCAGGGTTCCGGGGAGCTGTTTTTT
CASNQGSGELFF
>TRBD1|-|TRBJ1-6|TRBV13
TGTGCCAGCAGCACAACCGGACAGGGGGTAAATTCACCCCTCCACTTT
CASSTTGQGVNSPLHF
>TRBD1|-|TRBJ1-2|TRBV29-1
TGCAGCGCGCTGACAGGGGAGAACTATGGCTACACCTTC
CSALTGENYGYTF
>-|-|TRBJ2-2|TRBV9
TGTGCCAGCCAATATTACACCGGGGAGCTGTTTTTT
CASQYYTGELFF
>TRBD1|-|TRBJ2-7|TRBV9
TGTGCCAGCAGCTTAACGGACAGGGACTACGAGCAGTACTTC
CASSLTDRDYEQYF
>TRBD2|-|TRBJ2-7|TRBV5-5
TGTGCCAGCAGCTTTCCGGGGGGGTCCTACGAGCAGTACTTC
CASSFPGGSYEQYF
>-|-|TRBJ2-7|TRBV4-1
TGCGCCAGCAGCCAAGGTCCTATGGGGGATAGCGAGCAGTACTTC
CASSQGPMGDSEQYF
>-|few|TRBJ1-6|TRBV5-6
TGTGCCAGCAGCTCGGAGACAGGTTGGTCTTCACCCCTCCACTTT
CASSSETGWSSPLHF
>-|-|TRBJ1-6|TRBV21-1
TGTGCCAGCAGCAAGGGGCGGGTAAAGGATTCACCCCTCCACTTT
CASSKGRVKDSPLHF
>-|-|TRBJ2-1|TRBV7-9
TGTGCCAGCAGCTTACTCGTGGAGAATGAGCAGTTCTTC
CASSLLVENEQFF